This TCR beta chain was identified during a study of cytotoxic CD8 clonotypes in ibrutinib-treated CLL. Study-level background: Following a median roughly 12 months of treatment, with a range of 6 to 36, response samples were taken. Points from the study as a whole: Having risen at ibrutinib response, clonality had fallen back toward baseline by progression.

With cryopreserved PBMCs as the source, approximately 2 micrograms of genomic DNA went to TCR beta libraries. With respect to this clone: Its antigen is unidentified.

V shed 7 bases and J 6 bases; nucleotides not matched to a gene: 10. The germline gives CDR1 MNHEY, CDR2 SVGAGI. The CDR3 has 15 residues. TCRdb's table, derived via immunoSEQ multiplex PCR, lists solely in-frame clones and lacks some. Of about 270,000 clones listed, about 72% are singletons. This specimen consisted of PBMCs, obtained at disease progression, from a patient treated with ibrutinib. This chain joins TRBV6-5 and TRBJ2-3; TRBD1 aligns across 10 bases. This TCR came from a human donor with chronic lymphocytic leukemia. The CDR3 region is CASNMKGQGKDTQYF. The CDR3 DNA sequence: TGTGCCAGCAATATGAAGGGACAGGGGAAGGATACGCAGTATTTT.